This TCR beta chain comes out of a study of cytomegalovirus exposure and HLA in healthy donors. Study context: Across roughly 400 genotyped donors, approximately 80% landed in the Caucasian-associated ancestry cluster. Regarding the study as a whole: A later analysis reportedly found that, within productive TCRs, an Asian-associated ancestry cluster had fewer N-insertions than the mean observed across the roughly 630 donors. Across donors, sequencing depth was assumed by presence/absence analyses to be roughly uniform. Association of a missense DCLRE1C variant with TCR beta V- and J-gene trimming was reported in a later analysis.

This PCR relied on a set of 60 Vbeta primers and 13 Jbeta primers. Sequencing used immunoSEQ multiplex PCR; TCRdb keeps in-frame clones, though not all of them. This table lists approximately 38,000 clones. As regards this clone: Its specificity is unknown. This sample includes further DNA sequences coding for the same CDR3.

Germline assignment: CDR1 SEHNR and CDR2 FQNEAQ (reference sequence). This CDR3 is 12 amino acids long. Trimming cost V 4 bases and J 4 bases, with 7 bases left between them. The clonotype originates from a human donor in good health. This sequence joins TRBV7-9 and TRBJ1-1; D is ambiguous. The specimen was PBMCs. Written as DNA, the CDR3 is TGTGCCAGCAGCTATTCCGGCACTGAAGCTTTCTTT. It codes for CASSYSGTEAFF.